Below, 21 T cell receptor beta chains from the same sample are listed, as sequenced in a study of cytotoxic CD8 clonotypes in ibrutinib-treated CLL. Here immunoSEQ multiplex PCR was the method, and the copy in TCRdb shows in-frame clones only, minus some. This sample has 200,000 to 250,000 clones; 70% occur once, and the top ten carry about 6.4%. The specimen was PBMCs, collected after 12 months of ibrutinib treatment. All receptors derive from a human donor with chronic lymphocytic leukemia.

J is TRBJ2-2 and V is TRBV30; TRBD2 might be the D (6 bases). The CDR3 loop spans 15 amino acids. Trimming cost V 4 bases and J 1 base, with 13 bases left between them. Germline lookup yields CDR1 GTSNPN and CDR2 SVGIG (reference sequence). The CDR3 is CAWNAGRGNTGELFF. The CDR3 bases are TGTGCCTGGAATGCGGGACGGGGGAACACCGGGGAGCTGTTTTTT.

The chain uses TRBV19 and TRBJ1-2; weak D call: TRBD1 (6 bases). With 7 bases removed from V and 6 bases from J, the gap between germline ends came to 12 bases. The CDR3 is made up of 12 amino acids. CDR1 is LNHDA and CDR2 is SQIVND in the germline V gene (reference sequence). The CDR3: CASKQGINGYTF. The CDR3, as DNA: TGTGCCAGTAAACAGGGTATAAATGGCTACACCTTC.

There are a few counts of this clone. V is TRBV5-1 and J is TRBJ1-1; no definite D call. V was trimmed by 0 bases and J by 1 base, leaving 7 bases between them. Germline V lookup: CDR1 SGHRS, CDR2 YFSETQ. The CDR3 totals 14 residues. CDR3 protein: CASSLGSGNTEAFF. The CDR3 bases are TGCGCCAGCAGCTTGGGGTCGGGGAACACTGAAGCTTTCTTT.

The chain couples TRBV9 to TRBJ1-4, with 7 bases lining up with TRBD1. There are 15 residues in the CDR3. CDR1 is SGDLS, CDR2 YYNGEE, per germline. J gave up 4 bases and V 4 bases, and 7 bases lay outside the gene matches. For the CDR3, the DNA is TGTGCCAGCAGCCCGGACAGGAACAATAATGAAAAACTGTTTTTT. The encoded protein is CASSPDRNNNEKLFF.

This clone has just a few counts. In DNA, the CDR3 is TGCGCCAGCAGCCGAGGGGGGCTAGCGGCAGATACGCAGTATTTT. Encoded protein: CASSRGGLAADTQYF. This chain uses TRBV4-1 with TRBJ2-3, with D possibly being TRBD2 (7 bases). The germline V gene has CDR1 MGHRA and CDR2 YSYEKL. V lost 4 bases, J lost 4 bases, and 15 bases lay in between. This CDR3 contains 15 residues.

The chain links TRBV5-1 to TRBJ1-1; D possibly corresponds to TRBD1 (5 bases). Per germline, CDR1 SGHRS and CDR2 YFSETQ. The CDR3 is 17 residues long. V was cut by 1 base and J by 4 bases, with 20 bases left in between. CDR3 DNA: TGCGCCAGCAGCTTGTTGGCAGGGCAAGAGGTGAGCACTGAAGCTTTCTTT. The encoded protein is CASSLLAGQEVSTEAFF. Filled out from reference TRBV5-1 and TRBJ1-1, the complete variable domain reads KAGVTQTPRYLIKTRGQQVTLSCSPISGHRSVSWYQQTPGQGLQFLFEYFSETQRNKGNFPGRFSGRQFSNSRSEMNVSTLELGDSALYLCASSLLAGQEVSTEAFFGQGTRLTVV.

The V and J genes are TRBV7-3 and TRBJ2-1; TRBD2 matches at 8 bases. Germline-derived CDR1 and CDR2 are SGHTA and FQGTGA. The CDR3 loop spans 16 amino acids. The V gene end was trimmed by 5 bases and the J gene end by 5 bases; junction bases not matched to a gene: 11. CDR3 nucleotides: TGTGCCAGCAGCCCAACAGCGGGAGTAGGAAACAATGAGCAGTTCTTC. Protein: CASSPTAGVGNNEQFF.

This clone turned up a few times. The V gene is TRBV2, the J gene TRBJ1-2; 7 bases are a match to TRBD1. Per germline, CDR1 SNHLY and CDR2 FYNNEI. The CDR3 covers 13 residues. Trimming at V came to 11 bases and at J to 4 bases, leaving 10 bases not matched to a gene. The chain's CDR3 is CARPQGSAYGYTF. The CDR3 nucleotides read TGTGCCCGACCACAGGGGTCGGCCTATGGCTACACCTTC.

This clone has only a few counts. The CDR3 here is CASSQRGSDTGELFF. CDR3 DNA: TGTGCCAGCAGCCAAAGGGGCAGCGACACCGGGGAGCTGTTTTTT. The J gene is TRBJ2-2, the V gene TRBV5-4, with D tentatively TRBD1 (5 bases). The CDR3 spans 15 residues. Trimming removed 4 bases from V and 3 bases from J, with 13 bases in between. Germline lookup yields CDR1 SGHNT and CDR2 YYREEE (reference sequence).

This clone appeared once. CDR3 sequence reads: CASSLQGGGKEPYEQYF. The CDR3, as DNA: TGTGCCAGCAGCCTACAAGGGGGGGGAAAGGAGCCCTACGAGCAGTACTTC. The chain is built from TRBV11-2 and TRBJ2-7, with D maybe TRBD2 (7 bases). The CDR3 has 17 amino acids. Germline assignment: CDR1 SGHAT and CDR2 FQNNGV. Trimming took 5 bases from V and 2 from J, leaving 22 bases between them.

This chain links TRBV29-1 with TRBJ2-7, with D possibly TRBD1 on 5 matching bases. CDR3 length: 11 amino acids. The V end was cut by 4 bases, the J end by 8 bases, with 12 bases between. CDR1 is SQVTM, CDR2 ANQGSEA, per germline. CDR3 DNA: TGCAGCGTTGCGGACATCAGCCAGCAGTACTTC. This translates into CSVADISQQYF.

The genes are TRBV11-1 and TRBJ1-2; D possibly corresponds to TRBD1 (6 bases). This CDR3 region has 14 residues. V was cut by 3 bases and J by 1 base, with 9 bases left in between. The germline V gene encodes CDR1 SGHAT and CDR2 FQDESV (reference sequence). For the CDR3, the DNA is TGTGCCAGCAGCTTTGGACAGCTTAACTATGGCTACACCTTC. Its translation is CASSFGQLNYGYTF.

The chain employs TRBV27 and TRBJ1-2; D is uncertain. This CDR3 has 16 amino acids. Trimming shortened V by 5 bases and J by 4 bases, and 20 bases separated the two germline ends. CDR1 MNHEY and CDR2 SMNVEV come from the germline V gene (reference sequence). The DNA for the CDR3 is TGTGCCAGCAGTCCCCTGTGGTCGGGGTCGGGCTATGGCTACACCTTC. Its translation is CASSPLWSGSGYGYTF.

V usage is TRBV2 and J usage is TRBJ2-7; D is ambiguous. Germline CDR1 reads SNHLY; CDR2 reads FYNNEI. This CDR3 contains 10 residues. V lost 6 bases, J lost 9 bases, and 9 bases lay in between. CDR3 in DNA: TGTGCCAGCAGAGGTTCTGGGCAGTACTTC. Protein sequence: CASRGSGQYF.

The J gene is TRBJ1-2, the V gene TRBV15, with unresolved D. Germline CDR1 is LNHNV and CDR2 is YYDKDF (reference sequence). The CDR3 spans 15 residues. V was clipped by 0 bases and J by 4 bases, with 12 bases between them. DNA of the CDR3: TGTGCCACCAGCAGAGATTATGGCAGTTCCTATGGCTACACCTTC. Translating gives CATSRDYGSSYGYTF.

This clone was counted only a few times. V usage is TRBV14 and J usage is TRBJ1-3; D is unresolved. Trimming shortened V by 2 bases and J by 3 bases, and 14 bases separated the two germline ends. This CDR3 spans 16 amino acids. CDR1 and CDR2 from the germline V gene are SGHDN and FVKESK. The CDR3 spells CASSQIGQSVGNTIYF. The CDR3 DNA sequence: TGTGCCAGCAGCCAAATCGGCCAGTCGGTTGGAAACACCATATATTTT.

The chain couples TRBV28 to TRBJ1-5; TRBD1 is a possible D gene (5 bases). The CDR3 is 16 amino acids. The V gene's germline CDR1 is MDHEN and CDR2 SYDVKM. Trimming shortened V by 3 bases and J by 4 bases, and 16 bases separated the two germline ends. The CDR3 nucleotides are TGTGCCAGCAGTTTTGGTTGGGGGGATGAGAATCAGCCCCAGCATTTT. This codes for CASSFGWGDENQPQHF. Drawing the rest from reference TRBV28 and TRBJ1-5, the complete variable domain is DVKVTQSSRYLVKRTGEKVFLECVQDMDHENMFWYRQDPGLGLRLIYFSYDVKMKEKGDIPEGYSVSREKKERFSLILESASTNQTSMYLCASSFGWGDENQPQHFGDGTRLSIL.

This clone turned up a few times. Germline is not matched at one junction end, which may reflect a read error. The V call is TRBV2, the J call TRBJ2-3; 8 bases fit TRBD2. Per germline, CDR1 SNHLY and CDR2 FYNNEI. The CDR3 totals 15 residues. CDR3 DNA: TGTGCCAGCAGCGAAGAGAGCGGGAGAACAGATACGCAGTATTTT. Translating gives CASSEESGRTDTQYF. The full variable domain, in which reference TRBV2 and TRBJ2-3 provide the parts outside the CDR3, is EPEVTQTPSHQVTQMGQEVILRCVPISNHLYFYWYRQILGQKVEFLVSFYNNEISEKSEIFDDQFSVERPDGSNFTLKIRSTKLEDSAMYFCASSEESGRTDTQYFGPGTRLTVL.

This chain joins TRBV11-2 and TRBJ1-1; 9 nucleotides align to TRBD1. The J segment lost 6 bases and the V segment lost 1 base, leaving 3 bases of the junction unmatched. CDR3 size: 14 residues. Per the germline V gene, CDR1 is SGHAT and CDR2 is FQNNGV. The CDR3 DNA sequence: TGTGCCAGCAGCTTAGCACAGGGGGCCCCTGAAGCTTTCTTT. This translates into CASSLAQGAPEAFF.

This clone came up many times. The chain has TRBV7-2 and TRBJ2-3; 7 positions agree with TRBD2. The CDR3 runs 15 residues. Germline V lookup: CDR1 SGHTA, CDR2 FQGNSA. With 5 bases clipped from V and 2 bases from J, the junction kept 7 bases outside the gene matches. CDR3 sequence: CASSLGLGNTDTQYF. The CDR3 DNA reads TGTGCCAGCAGCCTCGGACTAGGTAACACAGATACGCAGTATTTT.

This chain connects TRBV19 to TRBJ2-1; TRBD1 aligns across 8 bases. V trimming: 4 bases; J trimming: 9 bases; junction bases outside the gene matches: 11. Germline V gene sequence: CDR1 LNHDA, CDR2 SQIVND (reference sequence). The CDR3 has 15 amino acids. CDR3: CASSTHGTGGGEQFF. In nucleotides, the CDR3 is TGTGCCAGTAGTACACACGGGACAGGAGGCGGTGAGCAGTTCTTC.